Below, 15 T cell receptor beta chains from the same sample are listed, as sequenced in a study of cytomegalovirus exposure and HLA in healthy donors. Primers for the PCR totalled 60 Vbeta and 13 Jbeta. Measured with immunoSEQ multiplex PCR; TCRdb has only the in-frame clones, and not every one. This repertoire includes tens of thousands of clones. Sequencing was done on a sample of PBMCs. Receptor source: a girl between 5 and 17 years old in good health and CMV-seropositive.

The CDR3 protein is CASSPGQENTEAFF. CDR3 coding DNA: TGTGCCAGCAGCCCTGGACAGGAGAACACTGAAGCTTTCTTT. The chain uses TRBV7-6 and TRBJ1-1, with 7 bases identical to TRBD1. This CDR3 is built from 14 residues. Germline lookup yields CDR1 SGHVS and CDR2 FNYEAQ. The V and J ends lost 5 bases and 1 base, in that order; junction bases with no gene match: 4.

The DNA for the CDR3 is TGTGCCAGCAGCCAAGATCCGGGTTGGAGCAATACGCAGTATTTT. It yields the protein CASSQDPGWSNTQYF. This chain connects TRBV4-2 to TRBJ2-3, with D uncertain. The CDR3 covers 15 residues. V shed 0 bases and J shed 7 bases, with 14 bases lying between them. The germline CDR1 and CDR2 sequences are LGHNA and YNFKEQ.

The chain recombines TRBV4-1 with TRBJ1-4; perhaps TRBD1 as D (5 bases). Per germline, CDR1 MGHRA and CDR2 YSYEKL. The CDR3 loop spans 18 amino acids. Trimming stripped 0 bases from V and 4 bases from J, with 18 bases between. The DNA of the CDR3 is TGCGCCAGCAGCCAAGATGACCCAAGCAGGGCGCTTAATGAAAAACTGTTTTTT. As protein: CASSQDDPSRALNEKLFF.

V is TRBV19 and J is TRBJ1-5, with D perhaps matching TRBD1 (6 bases). From germline, CDR1 is LNHDA and CDR2 SQIVND (reference sequence). Trimming pared 3 bases from V and 3 bases from J, leaving 12 bases between. The CDR3 is 15 residues long. CDR3 sequence reads: CASSIQQGPNQPQHF. The CDR3 region has the DNA TGTGCCAGTAGTATCCAACAGGGACCCAATCAGCCCCAGCATTTT.

V is TRBV6-1 and J is TRBJ2-1; a possible D gene is TRBD2 (5 bases). The V gene's germline CDR1 is MNHNS and CDR2 SASEGT. The CDR3 totals 11 residues. The V gene lost 3 bases and the J gene lost 9 bases, with 6 bases spanning the gap. CDR3 DNA sequence: TGTGCCAGCAGTGAGAGGGTTGAGCAGTTCTTC. Translating gives CASSERVEQFF.

The chain has TRBV14 and TRBJ2-7; D gene unclear. Looked up from germline, CDR1 is SGHDN and CDR2 is FVKESK. V gave up 3 bases and J gave up 9 bases, with 15 bases separating them. The CDR3 is 13 amino acids. Written as DNA, the CDR3 is TGTGCCAGCAGCCAGCTGTACCCTACGGGGCAGTACTTC. It codes for CASSQLYPTGQYF. The full variable domain, in which reference TRBV14 and TRBJ2-7 provide the parts outside the CDR3, is EAGVTQFPSHSVIEKGQTVTLRCDPISGHDNLYWYRRVMGKEIKFLLHFVKESKQDESGMPNNRFLAERTGGTYSTLKVQPAELEDSGVYFCASSQLYPTGQYFGPGTRLTVT.

This chain links TRBV2 with TRBJ1-1; possibly TRBD1 for D (5 bases). Germline CDR1 is SNHLY and CDR2 is FYNNEI. The V end lost 8 bases, the J end lost 4 bases, and 14 bases lay between the germline ends. The CDR3 runs to 13 residues. The CDR3 DNA sequence: TGTGCCAGCCCGACAGCCGGGGGCACTGAAGCTTTCTTT. It translates to CASPTAGGTEAFF.

The chain joins TRBV30 to TRBJ2-5; D possibly corresponds to TRBD2 (5 bases). Germline CDR1 and CDR2: GTSNPN and SVGIG (reference sequence). CDR3 length equals 13 residues. V lost 2 bases and J 5 bases, leaving 12 bases between the germline ends. CDR3 protein: CAWSRSLAETQYF. The CDR3 DNA reads TGTGCCTGGAGTCGGTCGTTAGCGGAGACCCAGTACTTC.

This chain joins TRBV5-4 and TRBJ2-7; maybe TRBD2 (5 bases). Germline V lookup: CDR1 SGHNT, CDR2 YYREEE (reference sequence). Trimming removed 5 bases from V and 0 bases from J, with 15 bases in between. The CDR3 is 15 amino acids. The CDR3 loop is CASRTFGSASYEQYF. For the CDR3, the DNA is TGTGCCAGCAGGACTTTTGGGAGCGCCTCCTACGAGCAGTACTTC.

J is TRBJ1-3 and V is TRBV6-6; 7 bases fit TRBD1. The CDR3 extends over 16 amino acids. The germline gives CDR1 MNHNY, CDR2 SVGAGI (reference sequence). The J segment lost 2 bases and the V segment lost 7 bases, leaving 11 bases of the junction unmatched. The CDR3 here is CASTNVGRGAGNTIYF. In nucleotides, the CDR3 is TGTGCCAGCACAAACGTAGGCAGGGGGGCTGGAAACACCATATATTTT.

The gene calls are TRBV29-1 and TRBJ1-2, with a possible D match to TRBD1 (5 bases). Deletions cut 6 bases from V and 1 base from J, with 12 bases between. The CDR3 length is 13 residues. Germline V lookup: CDR1 SQVTM, CDR2 ANQGSEA. DNA for the CDR3: TGCAGCGTGACGGACAAGGATAACTATGGCTACACCTTC. Protein product: CSVTDKDNYGYTF.

V is TRBV4-1 and J is TRBJ2-7; no clear D gene. The CDR3 runs to 15 residues. CDR1 and CDR2 (germline): MGHRA, YSYEKL. V lost 0 bases to trimming and J lost 3 bases, with 12 bases between them. CDR3 amino acids: CASSQEPYPGYEQYF. CDR3 DNA: TGCGCCAGCAGCCAAGAACCTTATCCGGGCTACGAGCAGTACTTC.

J is TRBJ1-5 and V is TRBV5-6; TRBD1 is a possible D gene (5 bases). Germline-derived CDR1 and CDR2 are SGHDT and YYEEEE. The CDR3 has 12 residues. V was clipped by 3 bases and J by 7 bases, with 8 bases between them. CDR3 nucleotides: TGTGCCAGCAGCTCTTACAGGCAGCCCCAGCATTTT. Protein sequence: CASSSYRQPQHF.

This chain uses TRBV28 with TRBJ1-6; possible D gene TRBD1, 5 bases. CDR1 and CDR2 (germline): MDHEN, SYDVKM. This CDR3 has 15 amino acids. V was pared by 10 bases and J by 2 bases, with 15 bases between. CDR3 nucleotides: TGTGCCACCCATCCAGGGTGGCCCTATAATTCACCCCTCCACTTT. Translated, it gives CATHPGWPYNSPLHF.

This CDR3 reads CASTMRTGVLGVVNTEAFF. The CDR3, as DNA: TGCGCCAGTACCATGAGGACAGGGGTTCTTGGGGTTGTGAACACTGAAGCTTTCTTT. The chain recombines TRBV5-1 with TRBJ1-1; 9 bases agree with TRBD1. Germline values: CDR1 SGHRS, CDR2 YFSETQ. This CDR3 is 19 amino acids long. The ends lost 8 bases at V and 0 bases at J; junction bases unmatched: 20.